Listed here are 24 T cell receptor beta chains from one sample, sequenced in a study of blood T cell repertoires in COVID-19 (dated by TCRdb to about 2020). The library was made by the immunoSEQ multiplex PCR assay. TCRdb took over this immuneACCESS table, retaining in-frame rearrangements with V and J assigned. Such tables are incomplete; in checked studies, under half of the missing clones stem from an unresolved V gene, and the remainder is unexplained. The sample has some 220,000 clones on record, around 82% of them singletons. Roughly 6.7% of the sample is in the top ten clones. Sequenced input: peripheral blood. The receptors were gathered from a woman in her 70s with acute or convalescent COVID-19.

The rearrangement links TRBV12-3 or TRBV12-4 to TRBJ2-3; no clear D gene. This CDR3 spans 13 amino acids. V was pared by 6 bases and J by 2 bases, with 9 bases between. CDR3 loop: CASRFGSTDTQYF. CDR3 nucleotides: TGTGCCAGCAGATTCGGTTCCACAGATACGCAGTATTTT.

V usage is TRBV25-1 and J usage is TRBJ2-5, with 10 positions matching TRBD2. Germline assignment: CDR1 MGHDK and CDR2 SYGVNS. The CDR3 totals 15 residues. V trimming: 5 bases; J trimming: 5 bases; junction bases outside the gene matches: 8. DNA of the CDR3: TGTGCCAGCAGTACGAGCGGGGGGGCCCGGGAGACCCAGTACTTC. It codes for CASSTSGGARETQYF.

The chain is built from TRBV24-1 and TRBJ2-3, with TRBD2 matching 11 bases. V was clipped by 4 bases and J by 7 bases; unmatched bases: 9. Per germline, CDR1 KGHDR and CDR2 SFDVKD. This CDR3 is 16 amino acids long. The CDR3 loop reads CATSENSGGARNTQYF. The CDR3 DNA sequence: TGTGCCACCAGTGAGAATAGCGGGGGGGCTCGCAATACGCAGTATTTT.

The chain links TRBV7-2 to TRBJ2-7, with 12 nucleotides matching TRBD2. The germline V gene encodes CDR1 SGHTA and CDR2 FQGNSA. V was pared by 5 bases and J by 1 base, with 3 bases of the junction left unmatched. The length of the CDR3 is 15 residues. This CDR3 reads CASSLGLAGSYEQYF. CDR3 DNA sequence: TGTGCCAGCAGCCTCGGACTAGCGGGGTCCTACGAGCAGTACTTC.

The chain is built from TRBV6-1 and TRBJ2-7; a possible D gene is TRBD1 (6 bases). The CDR3 loop spans 15 amino acids. Trimming removed 1 base at V and 6 bases at J, with 16 bases between. In germline, CDR1 is MNHNS, CDR2 SASEGT. The CDR3 nucleotides read TGTGCCAGCAGTGAAGGTTCACAGGGTTCACCCGAGCAGTACGTC. It codes for CASSEGSQGSPEQYV.

In its sample, this clone was seen a few times. This chain joins TRBV10-1 and TRBJ1-4, with D unclear. CDR1 and CDR2 (germline): WNHNN, SYGVQD (reference sequence). This CDR3 comprises 13 residues. Trimming took 0 bases from V and 8 from J, leaving 7 bases between them. The CDR3 DNA sequence: TGCGCCAGCAGTGAGTCCGGTGCGGAAAAACTGTTTTTT. As protein: CASSESGAEKLFF.

The chain couples TRBV10-1 to TRBJ2-1; D not certain. There are 14 residues in the CDR3. Trimming shortened V by 0 bases and J by 6 bases, and 9 bases separated the two germline ends. Germline loops: CDR1 WNHNN, CDR2 SYGVQD (reference sequence). The CDR3 protein is CASSESLTVNEQFF. The CDR3 DNA sequence: TGCGCCAGCAGTGAGTCCCTGACTGTCAATGAGCAGTTCTTC.

The chain has TRBV21-1 and TRBJ2-7; TRBD1 is the table's D call and was not checked against the DNA. TRBV21-1 is deemed a pseudogene. The CDR3 loop spans 16 amino acids. The CDR3 DNA reads TGTGCCAGCAGCAAAGTGGACAGGGGGGAACACTACGAGCAGTACTTC. It yields the protein CASSKVDRGEHYEQYF.

The chain recombines TRBV10-3 with TRBJ2-1, with TRBD1 identical over 8 bases. V lost 6 bases to trimming and J lost 0 bases; unmatched junction nucleotides: 4. This CDR3 comprises 15 residues. The germline V gene has CDR1 ENHRY and CDR2 SYGVKD. CDR3 sequence (DNA): TGTGCCATCAGGGGGGACAGGAACTCCTACAATGAGCAGTTCTTC. Its protein product is CAIRGDRNSYNEQFF.

This chain uses TRBV25-1 with TRBJ1-2; tentative D call: TRBD1 (6 bases). Trimming took off 4 bases at V and 4 bases at J, with 10 bases between the two ends. CDR1 MGHDK and CDR2 SYGVNS come from the germline V gene. The CDR3 consists of 13 residues. The CDR3, as DNA: TGTGCCAGCAGTGCCGGGACAACCTATGGCTACACCTTC. This encodes CASSAGTTYGYTF.

The V and J genes are TRBV24-1 and TRBJ2-1, with TRBD2 identical over 10 bases. The J segment lost 8 bases and the V segment lost 2 bases, leaving 11 bases of the junction unmatched. This CDR3 has 17 amino acids. In germline, CDR1 is KGHDR, CDR2 SFDVKD. CDR3 amino acids: CATSDYSGGYDGDEQFF. As DNA, the CDR3 is TGTGCCACCAGTGATTATAGCGGGGGGTATGATGGGGATGAGCAGTTCTTC.

The chain has TRBV6-5 and TRBJ2-7, with TRBD1 matching 8 bases. Germline values: CDR1 MNHEY, CDR2 SVGAGI. There are 15 residues in the CDR3. J was trimmed by 6 bases and V by 4 bases; bases with no gene match: 11. The DNA for the CDR3 is TGTGCCAGCAGTTCGAAACTTAGGACAGGGCTCGAGCAGTACTTC. Translating gives CASSSKLRTGLEQYF.

The gene calls are TRBV7-2 and TRBJ1-2; the D gene is possibly TRBD1 (5 bases). The CDR3 has 13 amino acids. Deletions cut 5 bases from V and 6 bases from J, with 13 bases between. Looked up from germline, CDR1 is SGHTA and CDR2 is FQGNSA. DNA for the CDR3: TGTGCCAGCAGCGTAGAGTGGGGGGATGGCTACACCTTC. Its protein is CASSVEWGDGYTF.

About this clone: The junction and the germline gene differ at one end; a read error may be behind it. The chain couples TRBV7-8 to TRBJ2-7, with D hard to call. This CDR3 has 12 residues. Germline V gene data show CDR1 as SGHVS and CDR2 as FQNEAQ. The CDR3 DNA is TGTGCCAGCAGCCCAGGTGCACCCCCCCTCAACTTC. Its protein is CASSPGAPPLNF.

This chain connects TRBV5-1 to TRBJ2-2; possible D gene TRBD2, 5 bases. Germline V lookup: CDR1 SGHRS, CDR2 YFSETQ. CDR3 length equals 13 residues. The ends were cut back, 0 bases at V and 6 bases at J, with 6 bases in the middle. The CDR3 DNA reads TGCGCCAGCAGCTTGGGGACTCCCGGGGAGCTGTTTTTT. Encoded protein: CASSLGTPGELFF.

The genes are TRBV27 and TRBJ1-6; weak D call: TRBD1 (5 bases). Germline V gene data show CDR1 as MNHEY and CDR2 as SMNVEV (reference sequence). Trimming shortened V by 1 base and J by 7 bases, and 17 bases separated the two germline ends. The CDR3 totals 17 residues. CDR3 sequence reads: CASSLLGLSEGNSPLHF. As DNA, the CDR3 is TGTGCCAGCAGTTTATTGGGACTTTCGGAGGGCAATTCACCCCTCCACTTT.

The chain recombines TRBV2 with TRBJ2-5; 7 bases align to TRBD2. V lost 8 bases and J lost 0; bases outside the gene matches: 9. CDR3 size: 15 residues. The germline CDR1 and CDR2 sequences are SNHLY and FYNNEI. The CDR3 loop reads CASGRGGVYQETQYF. The DNA for the CDR3 is TGTGCCAGCGGGCGGGGAGGGGTGTACCAAGAGACCCAGTACTTC.

This rearrangement joins TRBV7-9 to TRBJ2-3; 7 bases are a match to TRBD1. Germline-derived CDR1 and CDR2 are SEHNR and FQNEAQ (reference sequence). There are 15 residues in the CDR3. J gave up 2 bases and V 4 bases, and 6 bases lay outside the gene matches. The CDR3 spells CASSSDRAVTDTQYF. For the CDR3, the DNA is TGTGCCAGCAGCTCCGACAGGGCGGTCACAGATACGCAGTATTTT.

This sequence joins TRBV6-6 and TRBJ2-2; D gene uncertain. Germline V gene data show CDR1 as MNHNY and CDR2 as SVGAGI (reference sequence). V lost 2 bases and J 3 bases, leaving 7 bases between the germline ends. The CDR3 contains 14 residues. Written as DNA, the CDR3 is TGTGCCAGCAGTTACGTTTCCTACACCGGGGAGCTGTTTTTT. Its protein is CASSYVSYTGELFF.

This CDR3 reads CASSSGQGAFNEQFF. The CDR3 DNA sequence: TGTGCCAGCAGTTCTGGACAGGGGGCATTCAATGAGCAGTTCTTC. The V gene is TRBV6-2 or TRBV6-3, the J gene TRBJ2-1; 11 positions match TRBD1. Trimming at V came to 4 bases and at J to 6 bases, leaving 5 bases not matched to a gene. CDR3 length: 15 residues. CDR1 MNHEY and CDR2 SVGEGT come from the germline V gene.

This clone has more than one count but fewer than ten. The rearrangement joins TRBV7-2 to TRBJ2-5; the match to TRBD2 covers 7 bases. Germline trimming cut 4 bases from V and 1 base from J; bases unmatched to any gene: 6. The CDR3 extends over 15 amino acids. Germline V gene data show CDR1 as SGHTA and CDR2 as FQGNSA. The CDR3 region has the DNA TGTGCCAGCAGCTCCTTAGCGGGCACCCAAGAGACCCAGTACTTC. Residues: CASSSLAGTQETQYF.

The V gene is TRBV5-4, the J gene TRBJ2-2; TRBD1 agrees at 9 bases. The CDR3 sequence is 15 residues long. The trim removed 3 bases at V and 7 bases at J, leaving 7 bases unmatched. The germline CDR1 and CDR2 sequences are SGHNT and YYREEE (reference sequence). CDR3 sequence reads: CASSSHRGQVGELFF. The CDR3 DNA follows: TGTGCCAGCAGCTCTCACAGGGGGCAGGTCGGGGAGCTGTTTTTT.

V is TRBV14 and J is TRBJ2-1; D perhaps matches TRBD1 (6 bases). Trimming removed 4 bases at V and 9 bases at J, with 10 bases between. The CDR3 sequence is 12 residues long. Germline V gives CDR1 SGHDN, CDR2 FVKESK. CDR3 DNA sequence: TGTGCCAGCAGCCTCAGGGGCGGTGAGCAGTTCTTC. Translating gives CASSLRGGEQFF.

The chain recombines TRBV9 with TRBJ1-4, with D maybe TRBD1 (6 bases). The length of the CDR3 is 14 residues. V gave up 3 bases and J gave up 3 bases, with 9 bases separating them. Germline CDR1 SGDLS, CDR2 YYNGEE. CDR3: CASSGQVSNEKLFF. CDR3 bases: TGTGCCAGCAGCGGACAGGTGTCTAATGAAAAACTGTTTTTT.